This T cell receptor beta chain stems from a study of T cell repertoires in cytomegalovirus infection. Study overall: From public TCR beta signatures came an indication of both CMV infection and matching HLA type. General study results and limits: Summed frequency of public TCR beta families distinguished CMV carriers with the relevant HLA. CMV-specific HLA-C-restricted TCR beta clonotypes dominated the ex vivo response.

One entry per CDR3 protein results from TCRdb running MiXCR on the reads. The data contain 150,000 to 200,000 distinct CDR3 sequences, 7.5% to 10% of them singletons. Per germline, CDR1 SGHRS and CDR2 YFSETQ. V was trimmed by 0 bases and J by 9 bases, leaving 13 bases between them. The CDR3 totals 15 residues. About this clonotype: Its antigen is still unknown.

The rearrangement links TRBV5-1 to TRBJ1-6; the D gene is possibly TRBD1 (6 bases). Source material: PBMCs. The sequence came from a human donor in good health (CMV status not recorded). Some clones in this sample may be carry-over from other donors' samples. CDR3: CASSLESQGSSPLHF. In DNA form, the CDR3 reads TGCGCCAGCAGCTTGGAAAGCCAGGGGTCTTCACCCCTCCACTTT.